These 27 T cell receptor beta chains originate from one sample sequenced in a study of cytotoxic CD8 clonotypes in ibrutinib-treated CLL. Produced via immunoSEQ multiplex PCR; TCRdb's table is partial and in-frame only. The table has around 160,000 clones, around nine tenths seen once. The material was PBMCs, obtained at disease progression, from a patient treated with ibrutinib. Receptors originate from a human donor with chronic lymphocytic leukemia.

V and J are TRBV9 and TRBJ2-4; D may correspond to TRBD1 or TRBD2 (5 bases each). There are 15 residues in the CDR3. CDR1 is SGDLS, CDR2 YYNGEE, per germline. The V end was cut by 4 bases, the J end by 0 bases, with 11 bases between. CDR3: CASSLVGTAKNIQYF. CDR3 DNA: TGTGCCAGCAGCCTCGTGGGGACAGCCAAAAACATTCAGTACTTC.

The genes are TRBV5-1 and TRBJ2-1, with D unresolved. Germline CDR1 and CDR2: SGHRS and YFSETQ. The CDR3 runs 18 residues. Deletions cut 0 bases from V and 0 bases from J, with 16 bases between. Here the CDR3 DNA reads TGCGCCAGCAGCTTGGGGCGCGGAGACCGAAGCTCCTACAATGAGCAGTTCTTC. This translates into CASSLGRGDRSSYNEQFF.

V usage is TRBV11-3 and J usage is TRBJ2-7, with 11 bases aligning to TRBD1. Looked up from germline, CDR1 is SGHNT and CDR2 is YENEEA. The junction had 14 bases not matched to a gene; V was cut back by 4 bases and J by 3 bases. The CDR3 is 18 residues long. The CDR3 DNA reads as TGTGCCAGCAGCTCCCGGACAGGGGGCGGGAGGGCCGTCTACGAGCAGTACTTC. The encoded protein is CASSSRTGGGRAVYEQYF.

The chain combines TRBV7-9 with TRBJ2-1; D ambiguous. Germline V gives CDR1 SEHNR, CDR2 FQNEAQ (reference sequence). V shed 6 bases and J shed 6 bases, with 18 bases lying between them. The CDR3 sequence is 15 residues long. The CDR3 region is CASSPPFRSGNEQFF. The CDR3 DNA reads TGTGCCAGCAGTCCCCCTTTTAGATCCGGCAATGAGCAGTTCTTC.

The rearrangement links TRBV10-3 to TRBJ2-2; TRBD1 matches 8 bases. Germline lookup yields CDR1 ENHRY and CDR2 SYGVKD. The trim removed 8 bases at V and 3 bases at J, leaving 8 bases unmatched. This CDR3 has 15 amino acids. The CDR3 loop reads CAIRAGTGDTGELFF. DNA for the CDR3: TGTGCCATCCGAGCCGGGACAGGAGACACCGGGGAGCTGTTTTTT.

The V call is TRBV6-5, the J call TRBJ2-1; 7 bases match TRBD2. The CDR3 spans 13 residues. Germline assignment: CDR1 MNHEY and CDR2 SVGAGI. Trimming cost V 8 bases and J 8 bases; bases outside gene matches: 9. The DNA of the CDR3 is TGTGCCAGCTCGAGGGAGGGCGGAGATGAGCAGTTCTTC. Its protein is CASSREGGDEQFF.

In nucleotides, the CDR3 is TGCGCCAGCAGCTCCTCTAGCGGAGGGGACTACGAGCAGTACTTC. Translated: CASSSSSGGDYEQYF. This chain links TRBV5-1 with TRBJ2-7, with TRBD2 matching 7 bases. With 3 bases clipped from V and 3 bases from J, the junction kept 9 bases outside the gene matches. The CDR3 is 15 amino acids. Germline CDR1 is SGHRS and CDR2 is YFSETQ.

This sequence joins TRBV5-1 and TRBJ2-5; the match to TRBD2 covers 11 bases. The CDR3 contains 18 residues. Germline CDR1 and CDR2: SGHRS and YFSETQ. Trimming at V came to 0 bases and at J to 0 bases, leaving 7 bases not matched to a gene. CDR3 nucleotides: TGCGCCAGCAGCTTGGAGGGACTAGCGGCTACGTACCAAGAGACCCAGTACTTC. Protein sequence: CASSLEGLAATYQETQYF.

The chain couples TRBV11-2 to TRBJ2-1; 10 bases agree with TRBD2. This CDR3 has 15 residues. After removal of 5 bases from V and 6 bases from J, the junction contained 7 bases not matched to a gene. Germline CDR1 SGHAT, CDR2 FQNNGV. The CDR3 protein is CASSPPSGRFNEQFF. The DNA for the CDR3 is TGTGCCAGCAGCCCTCCTAGCGGGAGATTCAATGAGCAGTTCTTC.

The rearrangement joins TRBV4-3 to TRBJ2-2, with D hard to call. V was cut by 0 bases and J by 7 bases, with 6 bases left in between. The germline V gene has CDR1 LGHNA and CDR2 YSLEER. The CDR3 consists of 13 residues. This CDR3 is CASSQEASGELFF. The CDR3 nucleotides read TGCGCCAGCAGCCAAGAGGCGAGCGGGGAGCTGTTTTTT.

The rearrangement joins TRBV27 to TRBJ1-5; no reliable D call. The CDR3 totals 15 residues. Germline loops: CDR1 MNHEY, CDR2 SMNVEV (reference sequence). V shed 1 base and J shed 2 bases, with 9 bases lying between them. The CDR3 nucleotides are TGTGCCAGCAGTTTATGGAGCATGGGCAATCAGCCCCAGCATTTT. Encoded protein: CASSLWSMGNQPQHF.

The gene calls are TRBV6-9 and TRBJ1-3; 9 positions agree with TRBD1. V shed 4 bases and J 7 bases; nucleotides not matched to a gene: 8. Per germline, CDR1 MNHGY and CDR2 SVAAGI. The CDR3 runs 15 residues. The CDR3 DNA is TGTGCCAGCAGTTCCATGGACAGGGGATCCAACACCATATATTTT. Translated: CASSSMDRGSNTIYF.

The CDR3 DNA follows: TGTGCCAGCTCACTGGGGGGCAGCTTGTCCTACTACGAGCAGTACTTC. Translating it yields CASSLGGSLSYYEQYF. The chain has TRBV18 and TRBJ2-7; D is tentatively TRBD1 or TRBD2 (6 bases each). Germline CDR1 KGHSH, CDR2 LQKENI. The CDR3 totals 16 residues. V was pared by 4 bases and J by 3 bases, with 19 bases between. The whole variable domain, remainder taken from reference TRBV18 and TRBJ2-7, is NAGVMQNPRHLVRRRGQEARLRCSPMKGHSHVYWYRQLPEEGLKFMVYLQKENIIDESGMPKERFSAEFPKEGPSILRIQQVVRGDSAAYFCASSLGGSLSYYEQYFGPGTRLTVT.

The chain joins TRBV6-5 to TRBJ2-7; 11 bases line up with TRBD2. V gave up 4 bases and J gave up 4 bases; unmatched junction bases: 6. The germline V gene encodes CDR1 MNHEY and CDR2 SVGAGI. This CDR3 has 15 residues. CDR3 region: CASSLLAGVDYEQYF. The DNA of the CDR3 is TGTGCCAGCAGTTTACTAGCGGGAGTAGATTACGAGCAGTACTTC.

The chain employs TRBV15 and TRBJ2-3, with 12 bases identical to TRBD2. The germline V gene encodes CDR1 LNHNV and CDR2 YYDKDF (reference sequence). The CDR3 is 15 residues long. With V trimmed by 8 bases and J by 2 bases, 5 bases remained unmatched. DNA of the CDR3: TGTGCCACCTCCGGACTAGCGGGATTCACAGATACGCAGTATTTT. It is translated as CATSGLAGFTDTQYF.

This chain joins TRBV14 and TRBJ2-7; no clear D gene. V was trimmed by 4 bases and J by 11 bases, leaving 12 bases between them. Germline V gene data show CDR1 as SGHDN and CDR2 as FVKESK. The CDR3 spans 11 residues. The CDR3 is CASSPDRGKYF. The CDR3, as DNA: TGTGCCAGCAGCCCTGACCGAGGTAAGTACTTC.

This chain links TRBV13 with TRBJ2-3; D is uncertain. Trimming took 4 bases from V and 1 from J, leaving 15 bases between them. Germline CDR1 PRHDT, CDR2 FYEKMQ (reference sequence). The CDR3 has 16 residues. The CDR3 is CASSSRAVGGTDTQYF. CDR3 sequence (DNA): TGTGCCAGCAGCTCACGAGCTGTAGGCGGCACAGATACGCAGTATTTT.

The chain carries TRBV5-6 and TRBJ1-1; the D is unclear. This CDR3 has 17 amino acids. Trimming pared 5 bases from V and 3 bases from J, leaving 23 bases between. Germline V gene sequence: CDR1 SGHDT, CDR2 YYEEEE. CDR3 in amino acids: CASSLFGGLLKDTEAFF. CDR3 bases: TGTGCCAGCAGTCTTTTTGGAGGACTCTTGAAGGACACTGAAGCTTTCTTT.

The V call is TRBV4-3, the J call TRBJ1-2; D gene ambiguous. The CDR3 runs to 15 residues. V lost 0 bases to trimming and J lost 4 bases, with 12 bases between them. The germline V gene encodes CDR1 LGHNA and CDR2 YSLEER. The CDR3 coding sequence is TGCGCCAGCAGCCAAGACGAGGGTTCCATCTATGGCTACACCTTC. It yields the protein CASSQDEGSIYGYTF.

In this sample, this clone turned up once. J is TRBJ1-2 and V is TRBV5-4; 8 nucleotides line up with TRBD1. CDR1 is SGHNT and CDR2 is YYREEE in the germline V gene (reference sequence). V lost 4 bases and J lost 4; bases outside the gene matches: 12. The CDR3 sequence is 16 residues long. The CDR3 DNA reads as TGTGCCAGCAGCGCTTCAACAGGGGGAAAGACCTATGGCTACACCTTC. Residues: CASSASTGGKTYGYTF. The full variable domain, rest sourced from reference TRBV5-4 and TRBJ1-2, is ETGVTQSPTHLIKTRGQQVTLRCSSQSGHNTVSWYQQALGQGPQFIFQYYREEENGRGNFPPRFSGLQFPNYSSELNVNALELDDSALYLCASSASTGGKTYGYTFGSGTRLTVV.

V and J are TRBV5-6 and TRBJ1-5; 9 bases are a match to TRBD1. Germline CDR1 reads SGHDT; CDR2 reads YYEEEE. The CDR3 is 14 amino acids. V gave up 6 bases and J gave up 2 bases; unmatched junction bases: 3. The CDR3 is CASNTGGRNQPQHF. CDR3 sequence (DNA): TGTGCCAGCAACACAGGGGGCCGCAATCAGCCCCAGCATTTT.

The rearrangement uses TRBV30 and TRBJ2-2, with D perhaps matching TRBD1 (6 bases). The CDR3 covers 15 residues. Per the germline V gene, CDR1 is GTSNPN and CDR2 is SVGIG (reference sequence). Deletions cut 2 bases from V and 7 bases from J, with 17 bases between. This CDR3 reads CAWSRTGLNRGELFF. The CDR3 bases are TGTGCCTGGAGTAGAACAGGGTTGAATCGCGGGGAGCTGTTTTTT.

This clone was picked up one time. The chain links TRBV6-5 to TRBJ1-5, with D unclear. The CDR3 has 13 residues. Germline assignment: CDR1 MNHEY and CDR2 SVGAGI. The V and J ends lost 7 bases and 10 bases respectively, with 17 bases between them. The CDR3 protein is CASMAVGTGPQHF. DNA of the CDR3: TGTGCCAGCATGGCGGTTGGAACGGGACCCCAGCATTTT.

The rearrangement uses TRBV7-3 and TRBJ2-7; TRBD2 agrees at 10 bases. V dropped 5 bases and J dropped 3; count of bases not matched to a gene: 4. From germline, CDR1 is SGHTA and CDR2 FQGTGA. The CDR3 extends over 14 amino acids. This CDR3 reads CASSILAGDYEQYF. CDR3 nucleotide sequence: TGTGCCAGCAGCATCCTAGCGGGAGACTACGAGCAGTACTTC.

The chain uses TRBV7-2 and TRBJ1-5; no firm D call. Germline V gene sequence: CDR1 SGHTA, CDR2 FQGNSA. Trimming took off 1 base at V and 0 bases at J, with 7 bases between the two ends. This CDR3 region has 15 residues. The CDR3 DNA sequence: TGTGCCAGCAGCTTAGGACTCAATAGCAATCAGCCCCAGCATTTT. It is translated as CASSLGLNSNQPQHF.

The chain links TRBV23-1 to TRBJ2-1; perhaps TRBD1 as D (6 bases). Being an ORF, TRBV23-1 has a function that is uncertain. The CDR3 is 13 residues long. The V gene lost 9 bases and the J gene lost 5 bases, with 14 bases spanning the gap. The CDR3 spells CASSLRGNNEQFF. Written as DNA, the CDR3 is TGCGCCAGTTCTCTCAGGGGAAACAATGAGCAGTTCTTC.

This clone was found once. This chain uses TRBV9 with TRBJ1-2, with unresolved D. CDR3 size: 16 residues. Germline loops: CDR1 SGDLS, CDR2 YYNGEE. V was cut by 4 bases and J by 0 bases, with 16 bases left in between. CDR3 sequence (DNA): TGTGCCAGCAGCCCATCGGGTGGGCCTACTAACTATGGCTACACCTTC. Its translation is CASSPSGGPTNYGYTF.